The 14 T cell receptor beta chains reported below all come from one sample, sequenced in a study of T cell repertoires and Cas9 in healthy adults. TCRdb's table, derived via immunoSEQ multiplex PCR, lists solely in-frame clones and lacks some. The sample records about 15,000 clones, about nine tenths being singletons. Sequenced material: Tregs (CD4+, CD25+, CD127-, CD137-, CD154-) from PBMCs; culture status not recorded. The source of these receptors is a human donor in good health.

V gene TRBV9 combines with J gene TRBJ1-2, with D unclear. The CDR3 length is 12 residues. The V end was cut by 4 bases, the J end by 4 bases, with 8 bases between. Germline CDR1 and CDR2: SGDLS and YYNGEE. DNA for the CDR3: TGTGCCAGCAGCACCCAGTTCTATGGCTACACCTTC. Residues: CASSTQFYGYTF.

The rearrangement joins TRBV7-9 to TRBJ1-1, with D perhaps TRBD1 (5 bases). This CDR3 spans 13 amino acids. From germline, CDR1 is SEHNR and CDR2 FQNEAQ (reference sequence). V dropped 3 bases and J dropped 5 bases, with 10 bases sitting between them. The CDR3 sequence: CASSLLRETEAFF. The CDR3, as DNA: TGTGCCAGCAGCTTGCTCAGGGAGACTGAAGCTTTCTTT.

This clone was picked up one time. This rearrangement joins TRBV7-9 to TRBJ1-5; no clear D gene. CDR1 and CDR2 (germline): SEHNR, FQNEAQ (reference sequence). This CDR3 is 13 amino acids long. Trimming pared 1 base from V and 6 bases from J, leaving 7 bases between. CDR3 bases: TGTGCCAGCAGCTTAGACGGAGCTCAGCCCCAGCATTTT. As protein: CASSLDGAQPQHF.

The CDR3 nucleotides are TGTGCCAGCTCCCGACGTGTCGAGCAGTACTTC. Translation: CASSRRVEQYF. The chain links TRBV6-1 to TRBJ2-7; D is unresolved. The germline gives CDR1 MNHNS, CDR2 SASEGT. Deletions cut 8 bases from V and 6 bases from J, with 11 bases between. CDR3 length: 11 residues.

The chain combines TRBV4-1 with TRBJ2-2, with 8 bases matching TRBD2. The J segment lost 0 bases and the V segment lost 6 bases, leaving 0 bases of the junction unmatched. Germline lookup yields CDR1 MGHRA and CDR2 YSYEKL. The CDR3 runs 14 residues. In DNA form, the CDR3 reads TGCGCCAGCAGACTAGCGGCGAACACCGGGGAGCTGTTTTTT. Protein sequence: CASRLAANTGELFF.

The chain couples TRBV7-9 to TRBJ2-5, with 11 bases aligning to TRBD2. CDR1 SEHNR and CDR2 FQNEAQ come from the germline V gene (reference sequence). This CDR3 spans 15 amino acids. After removal of 5 bases from V and 1 base from J, the junction contained 3 bases not matched to a gene. CDR3 nucleotide sequence: TGTGCCAGCAGCCCTAGCGGGGGGATCCAAGAGACCCAGTACTTC. It yields the protein CASSPSGGIQETQYF.

This clone occurred once. J is TRBJ2-2 and V is TRBV6-9; weak D call: TRBD2 (5 bases). Trimming took 7 bases from V and 4 from J, leaving 13 bases between them. The CDR3 is 14 amino acids. Looked up from germline, CDR1 is MNHGY and CDR2 is SVAAGI. This chain's CDR3 is CASTGVGVTGELFF. The CDR3 coding sequence is TGTGCCAGCACCGGGGTCGGGGTCACCGGGGAGCTGTTTTTT.

This clone was seen a few times. V and J are TRBV19 and TRBJ2-6; 10 bases are shared with TRBD1. With 5 bases clipped from V and 0 bases from J, the junction kept 10 bases outside the gene matches. Germline V gene data show CDR1 as LNHDA and CDR2 as SQIVND (reference sequence). The CDR3 extends over 19 amino acids. CDR3: CASSSPGDRGSSGANVLTF. In DNA, the CDR3 is TGTGCCAGTAGTTCCCCCGGGGACAGGGGATCCTCTGGGGCCAACGTCCTGACTTTC. The full variable domain, in which reference TRBV19 and TRBJ2-6 provide the parts outside the CDR3, is DGGITQSPKYLFRKEGQNVTLSCEQNLNHDAMYWYRQDPGQGLRLIYYSQIVNDFQKGDIAEGYSVSREKKESFPLTVTSAQKNPTAFYLCASSSPGDRGSSGANVLTFGAGSRLTVL.

CDR3: CASSRRQGVSGNTIYF. In DNA form, the CDR3 reads TGTGCCAGTAGTAGGAGACAGGGAGTGTCTGGAAACACCATATATTTT. V and J are TRBV19 and TRBJ1-3; 7 nucleotides match TRBD1. Trimming removed 4 bases from V and 1 base from J; junction bases left unmatched: 7. CDR3 length equals 16 residues. The V gene's germline CDR1 is LNHDA and CDR2 SQIVND (reference sequence). The full variable domain, rest sourced from reference TRBV19 and TRBJ1-3, is DGGITQSPKYLFRKEGQNVTLSCEQNLNHDAMYWYRQDPGQGLRLIYYSQIVNDFQKGDIAEGYSVSREKKESFPLTVTSAQKNPTAFYLCASSRRQGVSGNTIYFGEGSWLTVV.

This clone was seen more than once but under ten times. This chain joins TRBV10-3 and TRBJ1-1; D not resolved. CDR3 length: 15 residues. Trimming took 6 bases from V and 4 from J, leaving 18 bases between them. In germline, CDR1 is ENHRY, CDR2 SYGVKD. The CDR3, as DNA: TGTGCCATCAGACAGACTTCTGGACCGTCCACTGAAGCTTTCTTT. Encoded protein: CAIRQTSGPSTEAFF.

This clone is large. This chain connects TRBV19 to TRBJ2-7; 8 bases map to TRBD2. Germline V gives CDR1 LNHDA, CDR2 SQIVND (reference sequence). J gave up 2 bases and V 4 bases, and 7 bases lay outside the gene matches. The CDR3 totals 15 residues. The CDR3 protein is CASSSGGGTTYEQYF. CDR3 nucleotide sequence: TGTGCCAGTAGTAGTGGCGGGGGGACGACCTACGAGCAGTACTTC.

This clone was found once. The V and J genes are TRBV5-4 and TRBJ2-3, with 13 bases aligning to TRBD2. The length of the CDR3 is 16 residues. Trimming removed 4 bases from V and 5 bases from J; junction bases left unmatched: 7. Germline CDR1 reads SGHNT; CDR2 reads YYREEE (reference sequence). The CDR3 spells CASSRGLAGAGDTQYF. The CDR3 DNA follows: TGTGCCAGCAGCCGCGGACTAGCGGGGGCGGGAGATACGCAGTATTTT.

With regard to this clone: Different DNA sequences within this sample yield the same CDR3. The chain carries TRBV5-1 and TRBJ2-7; D possibly corresponds to TRBD1 (6 bases). Germline V gene lookup returns CDR1 SGHRS and CDR2 YFSETQ. This CDR3 comprises 16 residues. Between the trimmed V and J ends, which lost 4 bases and 3 bases, there was a span of 20 bases. Written as DNA, the CDR3 is TGCGCCAGCAGCCATAGGCAGGCCGTCAGGGGCTACGAGCAGTACTTC. Protein product: CASSHRQAVRGYEQYF. Together with reference TRBV5-1 and TRBJ2-7, the CDR3 gives the full variable domain: KAGVTQTPRYLIKTRGQQVTLSCSPISGHRSVSWYQQTPGQGLQFLFEYFSETQRNKGNFPGRFSGRQFSNSRSEMNVSTLELGDSALYLCASSHRQAVRGYEQYFGPGTRLTVT.

V is TRBV19 and J is TRBJ2-7; D may be TRBD1 or TRBD2 (5 bases each). The CDR3 length is 15 residues. Germline V gene data show CDR1 as LNHDA and CDR2 as SQIVND (reference sequence). Trimming pared 5 bases from V and 2 bases from J, leaving 16 bases between. The CDR3 spells CASSPWSRGAYEQYF. CDR3 nucleotide sequence: TGTGCCAGTAGTCCGTGGTCCCGGGGCGCCTACGAGCAGTACTTC.